This T cell receptor (beta chain) comes out of a study of shared clonotypes between healthy human individuals. General observations from the study: How much donors shared clonotypes was expected to be affected by sequencing depth. Estimated richness values were generally larger in naive subsets than in memory subsets. Of the naive CD4 clonotypes, around 4.7% were shared across a handful of donors.

With regard to this clone: Its cognate antigen is unknown.

Germline assignment: CDR1 MNHNS and CDR2 SASEGT. The germline V and J ends were trimmed by 0 bases and 3 bases, with 15 bases remaining between them. The CDR3 runs to 16 residues. Using immunoSEQ multiplex PCR, the repertoire was profiled, and TCRdb retains in-frame clones only, with some absent. The sample consists of under 350,000 clones, roughly 91% of them appearing once. The receptor comes from a man aged 18 to 29 in good health. The genes are TRBV6-1 and TRBJ2-7; no clear D gene. Material for sequencing was memory CD8+ T cells sorted from blood. Documented subset: CD45RO+ cells pooled with CCR7-negative TemRA cells. CDR3 nucleotide sequence: TGTGCCAGCAGTGAAGCGGTCTACCATATCATCTACGAGCAGTACTTC. Residues: CASSEAVYHIIYEQYF.